What follows describes a single T cell receptor beta chain. This record comes from a study of OX40 agonist ivuxolimab in advanced cancers. The CDR3 is 16 amino acids. Between the trimmed V and J ends, which lost 0 bases and 5 bases, there was a span of 13 bases. Per germline, CDR1 LGHNT and CDR2 FRNRAP. Method: immunoSEQ multiplex PCR; TCRdb's copy keeps in-frame clones and lacks some. This sample has fewer than 80,000 clones, with around 85% found just once. This clonotype was obtained from an adult with an advanced solid tumor such as melanoma, head and neck, liver or kidney cancer. The sample here was CD4+ or CD8+ T cells sorted from blood, taken in a trial of the OX40 agonist ivuxolimab. V usage is TRBV12-5 and J usage is TRBJ1-4, with D hard to call. For the CDR3, the DNA is TGTGCTAGTGGTTTGGTCCGACCGGCCCCCAATGAAAAACTGTTTTTT. This encodes CASGLVRPAPNEKLFF.